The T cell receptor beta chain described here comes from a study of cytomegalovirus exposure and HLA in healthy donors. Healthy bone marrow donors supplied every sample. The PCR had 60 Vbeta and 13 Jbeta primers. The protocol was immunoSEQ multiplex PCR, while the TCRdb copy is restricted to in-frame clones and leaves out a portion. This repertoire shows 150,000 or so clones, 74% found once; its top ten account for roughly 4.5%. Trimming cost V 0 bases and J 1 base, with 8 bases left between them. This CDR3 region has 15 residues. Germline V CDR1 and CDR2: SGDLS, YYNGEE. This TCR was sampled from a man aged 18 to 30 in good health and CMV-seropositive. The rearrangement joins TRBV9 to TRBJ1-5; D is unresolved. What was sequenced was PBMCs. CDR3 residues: CASSVDPGSNQPQHF. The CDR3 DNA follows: TGTGCCAGCAGCGTAGATCCGGGGAGCAATCAGCCCCAGCATTTT.